The rows below give T cell receptor beta chains drawn from one sample of a study of blood T cell repertoires in COVID-19. TCRdb keeps only in-frame clones here, not all; method: immunoSEQ multiplex PCR. This table has roughly 250,000 clones, approximately 80% appearing once. What was sequenced was peripheral blood. Source of these receptors: a woman aged 40 to 50 with active or convalescent COVID-19. The CDR3 runs from the conserved cysteine through the conserved F or W. The order of the fields is J gene, CDR3 length, clone size, V gene, D gene, CDR3 protein, CDR3 DNA. D genes are given only for firm matches. A row's size may be missing; if present it is once, few, many or a size class.

TRBJ1-1 16 - TRBV4-1 TRBD1 CASSHEIGQGATEAFF TGCGCCAGCAGCCATGAGATAGGACAGGGAGCCACTGAAGCTTTCTTT
TRBJ2-3 16 - TRBV18 - CASSPGTLRYTDTQYF TGTGCCAGCTCACCCGGGACACTGCGCTACACAGATACGCAGTATTTT
TRBJ1-6 13 - TRBV18 - CASSPGSNSPLHF TGTGCCAGCTCACCGGGCTCAAATTCACCCCTCCACTTT
TRBJ1-4 17 - TRBV2 TRBD1 CASSERGQGRGWEKLFF TGTGCCAGCAGTGAAAGGGGACAGGGGAGGGGTTGGGAAAAACTGTTTTTT
TRBJ1-2 13 - TRBV18 - CASSPPSGYGYTF TGTGCCAGCTCACCACCGTCGGGATATGGCTACACCTTC
TRBJ1-1 15 - TRBV28 TRBD1 CASSKDRGLPSEAFF TGTGCCAGCAGTAAGGACAGGGGGCTACCATCGGAAGCTTTCTTT
TRBJ1-2 15 - TRBV7-2 TRBD1 CASSSDRGPRWGYTF TGTGCCAGCAGCTCGGACAGGGGACCCAGGTGGGGCTACACCTTC
TRBJ2-2 15 - TRBV7-9 TRBD1 CASSSDRGRTGELFF TGTGCCAGCAGCTCGGACAGGGGTCGAACCGGGGAGCTGTTTTTT
TRBJ2-1 13 - TRBV12-3/TRBV12-4 - CAEGRGSYNEQFF TGTGCGGAGGGGAGGGGGTCCTACAATGAGCAGTTCTTC
TRBJ2-1 14 once TRBV29-1 - CSVDSEFSYNEQFF TGCAGCGTTGATAGTGAATTCTCCTACAATGAGCAGTTCTTC
TRBJ2-2 13 - TRBV23-1 - CASGEADTGELFF TGCGCCAGCGGTGAGGCGGACACCGGGGAGCTGTTTTTT
TRBJ2-2 15 - TRBV6-5 TRBD1 CASSIGTGGPGELFF TGTGCCAGCAGCATCGGGACAGGGGGCCCCGGGGAGCTGTTTTTT
TRBJ1-6 14 - TRBV7-2 - CASSSQGSVSPLHF TGTGCCAGCAGCTCCCAGGGATCGGTTTCACCCCTCCACTTT